The 10 T cell receptor beta chains below come from one sample, sequenced in a study of blood T cells in healthy people across ages. The authors ran a second PCR of about 6 to 11 cycles using a sample-barcoded 5' primer and a J-beta primer mix. MiXCR, applied by TCRdb to the 5' RACE reads, yields one record per CDR3 protein. Of 700,000 to 900,000 distinct CDR3 sequences in the sample, roughly 53% were seen once. The sequencing sample was made of blood. These receptors all stem from a man older than 75 in good health.

V is TRBV7-2 and J is TRBJ2-7, with D possibly matching TRBD2 (6 bases). The length of the CDR3 is 13 residues. Germline V gene sequence: CDR1 SGHTA, CDR2 FQGNSA. Trimming shortened V by 11 bases and J by 0 bases, and 14 bases separated the two germline ends. The CDR3 region is CAATEGSSYEQYF. CDR3 DNA: TGTGCCGCAACGGAGGGGAGCTCCTACGAGCAGTACTTC.

The V and J genes are TRBV5-5 and TRBJ2-5; 9 bases align to TRBD2. The germline V gene encodes CDR1 SGHKS and CDR2 YYEKEE (reference sequence). J gave up 5 bases and V 0 bases, and 5 bases lay outside the gene matches. CDR3 length: 15 amino acids. In nucleotides, the CDR3 is TGTGCCAGCAGCTTGGGCGGGGGGGTTCGGGAGACCCAGTACTTC. This codes for CASSLGGGVRETQYF.

This clonotype was counted a few times. The chain is built from TRBV6-1 and TRBJ2-5, with 12 bases lining up with TRBD2. Near its end, the DNA agrees better with TRBJ2-7, so the J call may be wrong. This CDR3 contains 14 residues. Germline V gene sequence: CDR1 MNHNS, CDR2 SASEGT. In DNA, the CDR3 is TGTGCCAGCAGTGCTAGCGGGAGGGCAAACGAGCAGTACTTC. Protein: CASSASGRANEQYF.

The chain combines TRBV29-1 with TRBJ2-7; a weak D match, TRBD1 (5 bases). CDR1 SQVTM and CDR2 ANQGSEA come from the germline V gene. Trimming cost V 7 bases and J 5 bases, with 15 bases left between them. The CDR3 length is 12 residues. CDR3 coding DNA: TGCAGCGCCTTAAGGGGTCGTAACGAGCAGTACTTC. This codes for CSALRGRNEQYF.

On this clonotype: Just one base apart from a much larger clone, this may be a read error. The chain links TRBV7-2 to TRBJ2-3; TRBD1 matches at 11 bases. Germline values: CDR1 SGHTA, CDR2 FQGNSA. V shed 5 bases and J 14 bases; nucleotides not matched to a gene: 12. The CDR3 length is 14 residues. The CDR3 region has the DNA TGTGCCAGCAGCCCGGACAGGGGGCAAAGATGCGCGTATTTT. Its protein product is CASSPDRGQRCAYF.

This clonotype was seen ten or more times. V is TRBV15 and J is TRBJ2-6; maybe TRBD1 (6 bases). CDR3 length: 16 amino acids. The V and J ends lost 3 bases and 0 bases respectively, with 9 bases between them. CDR1 is LNHNV, CDR2 YYDKDF, per germline (reference sequence). The CDR3 DNA reads TGTGCCACCAGCAGGTTCAGGGGCTCTGGGGCCAACGTCCTGACTTTC. It codes for CATSRFRGSGANVLTF. The full variable domain, in which reference TRBV15 and TRBJ2-6 provide the parts outside the CDR3, is DAMVIQNPRYQVTQFGKPVTLSCSQTLNHNVMYWYQQKSSQAPKLLFHYYDKDFNNEADTPDNFQSRRPNTSFCFLDIRSPGLGDTAMYLCATSRFRGSGANVLTFGAGSRLTVL.

In its sample, this clonotype was seen many times. The chain employs TRBV9 and TRBJ2-7; unclear D gene. The length of the CDR3 is 11 residues. Trimming left V 4 bases short and J 0 bases short, with 2 bases between. Germline lookup yields CDR1 SGDLS and CDR2 YYNGEE. CDR3: CASSTSYEQYF. DNA of the CDR3: TGTGCCAGCAGCACCTCCTACGAGCAGTACTTC.

The chain employs TRBV7-9 and TRBJ2-3; D is undetermined. Trimming cost V 6 bases and J 14 bases, with 18 bases left between them. Germline V gene lookup returns CDR1 SEHNR and CDR2 FQNEAQ (reference sequence). The CDR3 consists of 12 residues. In DNA form, the CDR3 reads TGTGCCAGCAGTGGATCGGGCAGATACGCGTATTTT. Encoded protein: CASSGSGRYAYF.

This chain connects TRBV4-2 to TRBJ2-5; 13 bases map to TRBD2. The end of the DNA is better explained by TRBJ2-7, so the J call may be wrong. Germline V lookup: CDR1 LGHNA, CDR2 YNFKEQ. This CDR3 spans 16 amino acids. CDR3 sequence (DNA): TGTGCCAGCAGCCAACCCGGACTAGCGGGAGACCACGAGCAGTACTTC. Encoded protein: CASSQPGLAGDHEQYF.

The chain's CDR3 is CATSGLAGGGYNEQFF. CDR3 in DNA: TGTGCCACCAGCGGCCTAGCAGGGGGGGGTTACAATGAGCAGTTCTTC. The genes are TRBV15 and TRBJ2-1, with D possibly called TRBD1 or TRBD2 (7 bases each). Trimming pared 5 bases from V and 4 bases from J, leaving 18 bases between. The germline V gene has CDR1 LNHNV and CDR2 YYDKDF (reference sequence). CDR3 length: 16 amino acids.